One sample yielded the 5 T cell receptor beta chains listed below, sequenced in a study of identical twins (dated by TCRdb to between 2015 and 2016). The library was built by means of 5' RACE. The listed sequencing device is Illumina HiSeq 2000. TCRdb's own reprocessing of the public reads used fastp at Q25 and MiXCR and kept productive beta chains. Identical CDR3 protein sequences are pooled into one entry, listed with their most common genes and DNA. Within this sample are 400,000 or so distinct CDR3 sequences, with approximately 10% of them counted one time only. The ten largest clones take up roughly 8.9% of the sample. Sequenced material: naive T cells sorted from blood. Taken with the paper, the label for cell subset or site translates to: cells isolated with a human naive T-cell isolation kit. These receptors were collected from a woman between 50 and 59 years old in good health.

The CDR3 DNA reads TGTGCCAGCAGCCAGTACAGGGAAGCTTTCTTT. Translating it yields CASSQYREAFF. J is TRBJ1-1 and V is TRBV14, with TRBD1 as a possible D gene (5 bases). V was clipped by 3 bases and J by 8 bases, with 7 bases between them. The CDR3 is made up of 11 amino acids. Germline V gene data show CDR1 as SGHDN and CDR2 as FVKESK.

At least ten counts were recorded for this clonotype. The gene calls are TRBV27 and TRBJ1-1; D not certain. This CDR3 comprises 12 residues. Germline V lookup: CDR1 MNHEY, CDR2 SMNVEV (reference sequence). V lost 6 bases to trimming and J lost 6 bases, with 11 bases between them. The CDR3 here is CASSSTPSEAFF. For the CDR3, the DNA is TGTGCCAGCAGCTCTACACCTTCTGAAGCTTTCTTT.

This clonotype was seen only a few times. Here the CDR3 reads CASSSRLAGASYTQYF. The CDR3 DNA follows: TGTGCCAGCAGCTCACGACTAGCGGGAGCCTCCTATACGCAGTATTTT. The chain recombines TRBV11-3 with TRBJ2-3, with 12 positions matching TRBD2. V shed 4 bases, J shed 7 bases, and the junction held 9 bases outside the gene matches. The CDR3 length is 16 residues. CDR1 SGHNT and CDR2 YENEEA come from the germline V gene.

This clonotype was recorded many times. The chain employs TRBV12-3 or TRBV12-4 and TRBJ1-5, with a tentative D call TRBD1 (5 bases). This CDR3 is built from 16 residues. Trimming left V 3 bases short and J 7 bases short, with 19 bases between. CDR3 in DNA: TGTGCCAGCAGTTTGGGGTCGGGGGGTCGTGGACAGCCCCAGCATTTT. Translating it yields CASSLGSGGRGQPQHF.

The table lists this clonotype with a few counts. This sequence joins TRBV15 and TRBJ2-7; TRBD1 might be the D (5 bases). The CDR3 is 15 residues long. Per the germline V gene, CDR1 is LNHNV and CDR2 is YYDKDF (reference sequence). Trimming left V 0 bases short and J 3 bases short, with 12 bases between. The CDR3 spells CATSRERPGFYEQYF. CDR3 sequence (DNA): TGTGCCACCAGCAGAGAACGGCCAGGGTTCTACGAGCAGTACTTC.